The clone carrying this T cell receptor beta chain was picked up many times. The CDR3 totals 16 residues. CDR1 and CDR2 (germline): LGHDT, YNNKEL (reference sequence). V gave up 1 base and J gave up 0 bases, with 10 bases separating them. The sample originates from a study of blood T cell repertoires in COVID-19. Study as a whole: Sources were T cells, B-cell-depleted T cells, or PBMCs; the material itself was cDNA or gDNA.

Assay: immunoSEQ multiplex PCR; the TCRdb copy retains only in-frame clones and omits some. The sample carries fewer than 350,000 clones, 70% to 90% recorded once. The TCR was taken from a woman between 50 and 59 years old with active or convalescent COVID-19. Sequencing input: peripheral blood. The J gene is TRBJ1-3, the V gene TRBV3-1 (or the pseudogene TRBV3-2); D perhaps matches TRBD1 (5 bases). CDR3 DNA sequence: TGTGCCAGCAGCCAAGTTCAGGGTCCCTCTGGAAACACCATATATTTT. It translates to CASSQVQGPSGNTIYF.